This entry lists 14 T cell receptor beta chains sequenced from one sample in a study of blood T cells in healthy people across ages. A second about 7 to 12 cycle PCR used barcoded and J-beta primers. TCRdb redid the calling of the 5' RACE reads with MiXCR, one entry per CDR3 protein. The table lists more than 700,000 distinct CDR3 sequences, about 46% of them singletons. Sequencing was performed on blood. The source is a man older than 75 in good health.

This clonotype was seen ten or more times. The chain carries TRBV27 and TRBJ2-7, with D unresolved. The CDR3 has 14 residues. The ends were cut back, 7 bases at V and 9 bases at J, with 22 bases in the middle. The V gene's germline CDR1 is MNHEY and CDR2 SMNVEV (reference sequence). The CDR3: CASNPGQNSRGQYF. The CDR3 nucleotides are TGTGCCAGCAATCCGGGTCAGAACTCCCGCGGGCAGTACTTC.

A single count supports this clonotype. The chain joins TRBV29-1 to TRBJ2-3; D is undetermined. CDR1 and CDR2 from the germline V gene are SQVTM and ANQGSEA. V dropped 7 bases and J dropped 4 bases, with 18 bases sitting between them. The length of the CDR3 is 14 residues. CDR3: CSADPRLSADTQYF. CDR3 DNA: TGCAGCGCCGACCCGCGCTTGTCGGCAGATACGCAGTATTTT.

V and J are TRBV5-6 and TRBJ1-1, with unresolved D. This CDR3 is built from 13 residues. CDR1 and CDR2 (germline): SGHDT, YYEEEE. V shed 4 bases and J shed 0 bases, with 7 bases lying between them. In DNA form, the CDR3 reads TGTGCCAGCAGCGACGATTTGAACACTGAAGCTTTCTTT. It yields the protein CASSDDLNTEAFF.

In its sample, this clonotype was seen many times. The rearrangement joins TRBV7-2 to TRBJ2-1; 11 bases agree with TRBD2. V gave up 3 bases and J gave up 4 bases; unmatched junction bases: 14. CDR1 and CDR2 (germline): SGHTA, FQGNSA. The CDR3 totals 19 residues. CDR3 amino acids: CASSFRGGASGRRYNEQFF. The CDR3, as DNA: TGTGCCAGCAGCTTCCGCGGCGGGGCTAGCGGGAGGCGATACAATGAGCAGTTCTTC.

This chain connects TRBV20-1 to TRBJ2-7, with TRBD1 matching over 7 bases. CDR1 is DFQATT, CDR2 SNEGSKA, per germline (reference sequence). The length of the CDR3 is 13 residues. V lost 5 bases and J lost 2; bases outside the gene matches: 6. As DNA, the CDR3 is TGCAGTGCTGCCGACAGGGTCACCTACGAGCAGTACTTC. As protein: CSAADRVTYEQYF.

The V call is TRBV6-2 or TRBV6-3, the J call TRBJ2-3; weak D call: TRBD2 (5 bases). With 6 bases removed from V and 3 bases from J, the gap between germline ends came to 13 bases. The germline CDR1 and CDR2 sequences are MNHEY and SVGEGT. The CDR3 runs 14 residues. CDR3 nucleotide sequence: TGTGCCAGCAGGGAACCACGGGAAACAGATACGCAGTATTTT. Translated: CASREPRETDTQYF.

The chain has TRBV7-9 and TRBJ1-4; D is unresolved. CDR3 size: 14 residues. Trimming removed 5 bases at V and 5 bases at J, with 12 bases between. The V gene's germline CDR1 is SEHNR and CDR2 FQNEAQ (reference sequence). Here the CDR3 reads CASSLDAANEKLFF. The CDR3 region has the DNA TGTGCCAGCAGCCTCGACGCCGCCAATGAAAAACTGTTTTTT.

This clonotype was detected only a few times. The chain joins TRBV4-2 to TRBJ2-2; D gene unclear. Trimming left V 0 bases short and J 3 bases short, with 8 bases between. Germline-derived CDR1 and CDR2 are LGHNA and YNFKEQ. The CDR3 consists of 15 residues. The CDR3 here is CASSQDGGDTGELFF. As DNA, the CDR3 is TGTGCCAGCAGCCAAGATGGTGGGGACACCGGGGAGCTGTTTTTT.

The CDR3 nucleotides are TGCAGCGTTGTCACCATTGACTCCGAGCAGTACTTC. Its translation is CSVVTIDSEQYF. The chain couples TRBV29-1 to TRBJ2-7; D not resolved. This CDR3 contains 12 residues. Per the germline V gene, CDR1 is SQVTM and CDR2 is ANQGSEA. Trimming left V 4 bases short and J 6 bases short, with 13 bases between.

This clonotype was recorded a few times. The V and J genes are TRBV7-4 and TRBJ2-7; 7 positions agree with TRBD2. The ends lost 5 bases at V and 7 bases at J; junction bases unmatched: 14. Germline V gene sequence: CDR1 SGHVT, CDR2 SQSDAQ. The CDR3 contains 15 residues. The CDR3 is CASSRTSGKGYEQYF. CDR3 coding DNA: TGTGCCAGCAGCCGAACAAGCGGGAAGGGCTATGAGCAGTACTTC.

CDR3 in DNA: TGTGCCATCAGTGCCGCGGACAGTCGATCGGGCTACACCTTC. As protein: CAISAADSRSGYTF. The chain carries TRBV10-3 and TRBJ1-2; D is possibly TRBD1 (6 bases). Germline loops: CDR1 ENHRY, CDR2 SYGVKD. The CDR3 has 14 residues. V gave up 4 bases and J gave up 8 bases, with 17 bases separating them.

This clonotype was picked up many times. This chain connects TRBV7-6 to TRBJ2-5, with D maybe TRBD1 (5 bases). Germline V gene sequence: CDR1 SGHVS, CDR2 FNYEAQ. V was cut by 8 bases and J by 5 bases, with 21 bases left in between. The CDR3 runs to 15 residues. The CDR3 sequence is CASSSYGAGFETQYF. CDR3 coding DNA: TGTGCCAGCTCATCTTATGGGGCAGGGTTTGAGACCCAGTACTTC.

This clonotype was counted only a few times. The gene calls are TRBV5-5 and TRBJ2-1; D gene unclear. Germline values: CDR1 SGHKS, CDR2 YYEKEE (reference sequence). Trimming took off 2 bases at V and 5 bases at J, with 14 bases between the two ends. The CDR3 is 15 residues long. DNA for the CDR3: TGTGCCAGCAGCTTCCTAACCTCGGCTAACAATGAGCAGTTCTTC. Amino acid sequence: CASSFLTSANNEQFF.

The chain uses TRBV3-1 and TRBJ2-7; D not resolved. CDR3 length equals 12 residues. V shed 0 bases and J shed 5 bases, with 5 bases lying between them. Germline V gene data show CDR1 as LGHDT and CDR2 as YNNKEL (reference sequence). DNA for the CDR3: TGTGCCAGCAGCCAAGATGTCCACGAGCAGTACTTC. Residues: CASSQDVHEQYF.